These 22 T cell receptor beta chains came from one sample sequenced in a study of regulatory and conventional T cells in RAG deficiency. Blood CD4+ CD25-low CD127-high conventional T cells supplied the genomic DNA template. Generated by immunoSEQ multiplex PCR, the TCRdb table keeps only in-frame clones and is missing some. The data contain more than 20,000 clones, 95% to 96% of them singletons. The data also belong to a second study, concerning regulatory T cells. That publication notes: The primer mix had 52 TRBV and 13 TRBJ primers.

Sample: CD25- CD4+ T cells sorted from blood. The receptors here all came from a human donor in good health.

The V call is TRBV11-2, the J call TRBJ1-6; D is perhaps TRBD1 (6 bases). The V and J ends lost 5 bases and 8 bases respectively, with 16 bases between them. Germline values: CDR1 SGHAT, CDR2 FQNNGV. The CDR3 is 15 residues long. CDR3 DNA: TGTGCCAGCAGCCCGATCGGGGACAAGGATTCACCCCTCCACTTT. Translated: CASSPIGDKDSPLHF.

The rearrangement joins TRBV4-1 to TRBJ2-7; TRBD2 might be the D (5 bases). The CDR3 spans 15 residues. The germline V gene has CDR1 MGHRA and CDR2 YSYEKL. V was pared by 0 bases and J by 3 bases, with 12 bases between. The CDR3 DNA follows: TGCGCCAGCAGCCAAGAGAGGGCGGTAGTCTACGAGCAGTACTTC. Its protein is CASSQERAVVYEQYF.

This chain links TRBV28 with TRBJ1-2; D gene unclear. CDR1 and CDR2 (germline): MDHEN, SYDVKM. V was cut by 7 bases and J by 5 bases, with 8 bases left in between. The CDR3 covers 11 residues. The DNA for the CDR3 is TGTGCCAGCATGAGCGGATATGGCTACACCTTC. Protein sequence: CASMSGYGYTF.

In DNA form, the CDR3 reads TGTGCCAGCAGCTTGGAGGGGACAGGGAATAATTCACCCCTCCACTTT. It translates to CASSLEGTGNNSPLHF. The rearrangement links TRBV7-8 to TRBJ1-6; 9 nucleotides match TRBD1. Germline values: CDR1 SGHVS, CDR2 FQNEAQ. The CDR3 is 16 residues long. The V and J ends lost 3 bases and 5 bases, in that order; junction bases with no gene match: 5. The full variable domain, with the rest looked up from reference TRBV7-8 and TRBJ1-6, is GAGVSQSPRYKVAKRGQDVALRCDPISGHVSLFWYQQALGQGPEFLTYFQNEAQLDKSGLPSDRFFAERPEGSVSTLKIQRTQQEDSAVYLCASSLEGTGNNSPLHFGNGTRLTVT.

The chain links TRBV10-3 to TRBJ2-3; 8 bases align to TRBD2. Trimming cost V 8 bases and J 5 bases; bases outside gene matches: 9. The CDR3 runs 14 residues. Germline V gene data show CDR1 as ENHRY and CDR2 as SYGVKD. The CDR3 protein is CAIDAGGLGDTQYF. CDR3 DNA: TGTGCCATCGACGCGGGGGGCTTGGGAGATACGCAGTATTTT.

The CDR3 spells CASSTDRGTEAFF. CDR3 DNA sequence: TGTGCCAGCAGCACCGACAGGGGCACTGAAGCTTTCTTT. The gene calls are TRBV7-6 and TRBJ1-1; 8 bases are a match to TRBD1. V lost 5 bases to trimming and J lost 4 bases; unmatched junction nucleotides: 3. Germline-derived CDR1 and CDR2 are SGHVS and FNYEAQ. This CDR3 region has 13 residues.

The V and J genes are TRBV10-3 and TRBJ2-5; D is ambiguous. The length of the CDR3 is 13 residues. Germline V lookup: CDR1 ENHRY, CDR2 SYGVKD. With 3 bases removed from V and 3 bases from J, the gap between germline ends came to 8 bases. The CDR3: CAISDISEETQYF. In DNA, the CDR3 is TGTGCCATCAGTGATATCAGCGAAGAGACCCAGTACTTC.

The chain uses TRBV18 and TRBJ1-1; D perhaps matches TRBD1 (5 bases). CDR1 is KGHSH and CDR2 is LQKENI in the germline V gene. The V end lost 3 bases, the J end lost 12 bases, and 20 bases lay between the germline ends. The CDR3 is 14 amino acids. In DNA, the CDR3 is TGTGCCAGCTCACCCCCCGGTGGGGTCGGGGGGACTTTCTTT. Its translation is CASSPPGGVGGTFF.

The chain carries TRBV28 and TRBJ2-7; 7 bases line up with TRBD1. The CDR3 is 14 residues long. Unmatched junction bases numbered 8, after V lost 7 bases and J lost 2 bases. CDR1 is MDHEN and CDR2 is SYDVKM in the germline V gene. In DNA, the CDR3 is TGTGCCAGCACCCTGGGGACAGCAGCCTACGAGCAGTACTTC. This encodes CASTLGTAAYEQYF.

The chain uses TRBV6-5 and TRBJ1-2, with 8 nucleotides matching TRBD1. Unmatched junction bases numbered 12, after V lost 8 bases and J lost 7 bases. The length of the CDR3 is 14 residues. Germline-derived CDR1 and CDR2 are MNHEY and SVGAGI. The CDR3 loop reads CASGFDRGVGGYTF. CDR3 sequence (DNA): TGTGCCAGCGGATTCGACAGGGGAGTGGGTGGCTACACCTTC.

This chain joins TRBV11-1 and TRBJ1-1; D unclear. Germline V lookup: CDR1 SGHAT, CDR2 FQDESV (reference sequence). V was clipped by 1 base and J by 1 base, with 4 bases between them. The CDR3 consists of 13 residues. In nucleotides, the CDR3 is TGTGCCAGCAGCTTAGGCGGGAACACTGAAGCTTTCTTT. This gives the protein CASSLGGNTEAFF.

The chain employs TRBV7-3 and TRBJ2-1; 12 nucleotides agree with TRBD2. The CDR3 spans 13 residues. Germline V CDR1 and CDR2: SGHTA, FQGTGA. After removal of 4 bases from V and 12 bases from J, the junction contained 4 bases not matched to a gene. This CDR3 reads CASSSTLAGGQFF. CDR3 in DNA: TGTGCCAGCAGCTCCACACTAGCGGGGGGGCAGTTCTTC.

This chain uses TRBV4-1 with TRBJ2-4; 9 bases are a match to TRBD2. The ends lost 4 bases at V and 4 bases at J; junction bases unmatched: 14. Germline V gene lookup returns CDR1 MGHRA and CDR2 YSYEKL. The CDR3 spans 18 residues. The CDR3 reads CASSPKEISSGGKNIQYF. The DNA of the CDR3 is TGCGCCAGCAGCCCCAAAGAAATTTCGAGCGGGGGGAAAAACATTCAGTACTTC.

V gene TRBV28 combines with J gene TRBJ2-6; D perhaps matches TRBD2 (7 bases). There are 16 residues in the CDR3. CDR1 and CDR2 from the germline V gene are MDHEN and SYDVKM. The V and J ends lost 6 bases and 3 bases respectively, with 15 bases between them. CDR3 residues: CASSTAGAGGANVLTF. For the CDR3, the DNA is TGTGCCAGCAGCACGGCGGGGGCAGGTGGGGCCAACGTCCTGACTTTC.

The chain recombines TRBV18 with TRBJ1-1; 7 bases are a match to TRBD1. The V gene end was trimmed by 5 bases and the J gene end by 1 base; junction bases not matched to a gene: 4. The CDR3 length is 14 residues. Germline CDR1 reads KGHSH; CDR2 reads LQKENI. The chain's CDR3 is CASSNRDRNTEAFF. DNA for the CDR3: TGTGCCAGCTCAAACCGGGACAGGAACACTGAAGCTTTCTTT.

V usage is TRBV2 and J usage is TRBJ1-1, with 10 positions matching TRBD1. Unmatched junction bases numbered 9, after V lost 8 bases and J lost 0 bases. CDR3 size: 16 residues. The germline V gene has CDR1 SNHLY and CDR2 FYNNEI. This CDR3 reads CASDRDRGNMNTEAFF. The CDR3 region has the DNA TGTGCCAGCGACCGGGACAGGGGAAACATGAACACTGAAGCTTTCTTT.

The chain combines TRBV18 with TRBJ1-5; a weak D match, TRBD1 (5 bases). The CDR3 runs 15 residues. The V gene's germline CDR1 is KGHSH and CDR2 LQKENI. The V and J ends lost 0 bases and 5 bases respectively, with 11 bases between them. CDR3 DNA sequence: TGTGCCAGCTCACCACCGTCGGGAGGGGATCAGCCCCAGCATTTT. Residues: CASSPPSGGDQPQHF.

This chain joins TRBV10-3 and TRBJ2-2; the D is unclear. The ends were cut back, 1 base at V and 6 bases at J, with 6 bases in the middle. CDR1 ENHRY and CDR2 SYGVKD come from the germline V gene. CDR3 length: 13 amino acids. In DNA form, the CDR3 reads TGTGCCATCAGTGAGTTAGATCCCGGGGAGCTGTTTTTT. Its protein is CAISELDPGELFF.

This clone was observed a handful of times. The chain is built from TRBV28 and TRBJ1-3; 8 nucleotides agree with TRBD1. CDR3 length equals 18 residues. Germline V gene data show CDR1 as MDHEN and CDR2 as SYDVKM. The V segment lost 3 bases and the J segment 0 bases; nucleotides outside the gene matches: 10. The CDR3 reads CASSFGLQGAFSGNTIYF. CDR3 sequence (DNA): TGTGCCAGCAGTTTTGGCCTGCAGGGGGCCTTCTCTGGAAACACCATATATTTT.

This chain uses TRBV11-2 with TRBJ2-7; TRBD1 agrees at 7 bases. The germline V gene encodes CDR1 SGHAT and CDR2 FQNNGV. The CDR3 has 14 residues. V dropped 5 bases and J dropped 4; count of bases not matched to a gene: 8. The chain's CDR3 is CASSQRDRLYEQYF. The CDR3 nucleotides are TGTGCCAGCAGCCAACGGGACAGACTTTACGAGCAGTACTTC.

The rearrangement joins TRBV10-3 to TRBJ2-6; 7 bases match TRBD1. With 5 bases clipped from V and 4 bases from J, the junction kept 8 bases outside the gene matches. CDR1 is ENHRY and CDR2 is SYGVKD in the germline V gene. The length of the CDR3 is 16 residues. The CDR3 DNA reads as TGTGCCATCAGTAGGGACAGATCCTCCGGGGCCAACGTCCTGACTTTC. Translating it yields CAISRDRSSGANVLTF.

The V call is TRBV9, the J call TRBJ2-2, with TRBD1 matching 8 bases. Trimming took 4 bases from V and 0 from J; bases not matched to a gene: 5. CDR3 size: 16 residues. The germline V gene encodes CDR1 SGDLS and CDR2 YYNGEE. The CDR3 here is CASSLRQGTNTGELFF. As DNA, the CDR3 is TGTGCCAGCAGCCTGAGACAGGGGACGAACACCGGGGAGCTGTTTTTT.